This T cell receptor beta chain was profiled in a study of blood T cell repertoires in COVID-19. In the study overall: Acute-phase and convalescent COVID-19 samples originated in the United States, Italy and Spain. PBMCs, B-cell-depleted T cells, or T cells were the source of the cDNA or gDNA that made up the material.

Methods used by the authors: Nucleated cell counts were estimated from reference gene primer amplification. Only in-frame clones appear in the TCRdb table, and some are missing; sequencing was by immunoSEQ multiplex PCR. Clone size and V and J calls were adopted from that table, with D and trimming inferred from the DNA. The data hold more than 85,000 clones, with approximately 82% observed a single time. The germline gives CDR1 SEHNR, CDR2 FQNEAQ (reference sequence). This CDR3 is 13 amino acids long. V lost 1 base to trimming and J lost 6 bases; unmatched junction nucleotides: 1. Material for sequencing was peripheral blood. V and J are TRBV7-9 and TRBJ1-1; 8 bases fit TRBD1. The sequence was collected from an elderly woman with active or convalescent COVID-19. CDR3 DNA: TGTGCCAGCAGCTTAGGGACAGGGTCTGAAGCTTTCTTT. Protein product: CASSLGTGSEAFF.